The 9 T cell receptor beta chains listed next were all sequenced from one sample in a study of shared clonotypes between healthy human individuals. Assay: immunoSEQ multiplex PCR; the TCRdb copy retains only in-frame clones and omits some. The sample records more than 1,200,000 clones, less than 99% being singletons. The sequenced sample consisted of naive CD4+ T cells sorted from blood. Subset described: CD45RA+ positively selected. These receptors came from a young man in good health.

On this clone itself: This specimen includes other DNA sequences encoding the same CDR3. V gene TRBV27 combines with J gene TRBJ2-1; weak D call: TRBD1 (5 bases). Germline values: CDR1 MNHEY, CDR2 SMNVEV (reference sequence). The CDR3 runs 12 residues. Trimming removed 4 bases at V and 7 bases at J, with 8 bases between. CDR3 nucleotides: TGTGCCAGCAGTTCTGCAGGGAATGAGCAGTTCTTC. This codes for CASSSAGNEQFF.

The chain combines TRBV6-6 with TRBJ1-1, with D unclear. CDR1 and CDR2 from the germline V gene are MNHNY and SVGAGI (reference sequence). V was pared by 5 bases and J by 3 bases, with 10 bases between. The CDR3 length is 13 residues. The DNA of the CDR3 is TGTGCCAGCAGTCAGGATAGATACACTGAAGCTTTCTTT. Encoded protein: CASSQDRYTEAFF.

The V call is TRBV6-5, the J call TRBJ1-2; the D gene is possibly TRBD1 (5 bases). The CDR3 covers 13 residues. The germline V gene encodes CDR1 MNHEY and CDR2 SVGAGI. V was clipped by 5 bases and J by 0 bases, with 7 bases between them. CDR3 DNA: TGTGCCAGCAGTACGGGGGCTAACTATGGCTACACCTTC. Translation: CASSTGANYGYTF.

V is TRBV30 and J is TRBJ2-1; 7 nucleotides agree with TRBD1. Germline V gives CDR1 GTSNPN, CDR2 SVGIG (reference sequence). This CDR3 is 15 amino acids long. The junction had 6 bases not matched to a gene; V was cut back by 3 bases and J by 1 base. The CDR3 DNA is TGTGCCTGGAGCCGGGACAGCCAGTCCTACAATGAGCAGTTCTTC. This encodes CAWSRDSQSYNEQFF. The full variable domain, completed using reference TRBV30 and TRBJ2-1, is SQTIHQWPATLVQPVGSPLSLECTVEGTSNPNLYWYRQAAGRGLQLLFYSVGIGQISSEVPQNLSASRPQDRQFILSSKKLLLSDSGFYLCAWSRDSQSYNEQFFGPGTRLTVL.

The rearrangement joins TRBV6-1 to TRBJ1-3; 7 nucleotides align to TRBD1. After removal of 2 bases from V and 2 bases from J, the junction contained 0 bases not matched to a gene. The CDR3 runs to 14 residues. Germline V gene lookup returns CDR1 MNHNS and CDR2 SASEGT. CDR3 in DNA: TGTGCCAGCAGTGAACAGGGGGCTGGAAACACCATATATTTT. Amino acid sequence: CASSEQGAGNTIYF.

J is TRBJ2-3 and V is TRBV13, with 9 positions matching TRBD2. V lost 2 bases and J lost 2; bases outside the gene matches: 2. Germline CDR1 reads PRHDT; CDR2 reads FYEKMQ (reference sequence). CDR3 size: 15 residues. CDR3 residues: CASSLLAGNTDTQYF. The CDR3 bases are TGTGCCAGCAGCTTACTAGCGGGGAACACAGATACGCAGTATTTT.

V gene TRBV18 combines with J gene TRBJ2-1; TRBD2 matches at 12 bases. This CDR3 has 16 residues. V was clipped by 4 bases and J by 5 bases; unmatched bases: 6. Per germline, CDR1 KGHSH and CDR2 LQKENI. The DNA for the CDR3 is TGTGCCAGCTCACAAAGACTAGCGGGAGATAACAATGAGCAGTTCTTC. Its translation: CASSQRLAGDNNEQFF.

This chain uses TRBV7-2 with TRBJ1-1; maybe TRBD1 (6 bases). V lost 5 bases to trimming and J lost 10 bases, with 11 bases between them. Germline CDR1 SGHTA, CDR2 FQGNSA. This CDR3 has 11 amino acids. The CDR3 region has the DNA TGTGCCAGCAGCACGGGGGGCACAGCTTTCTTT. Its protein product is CASSTGGTAFF.

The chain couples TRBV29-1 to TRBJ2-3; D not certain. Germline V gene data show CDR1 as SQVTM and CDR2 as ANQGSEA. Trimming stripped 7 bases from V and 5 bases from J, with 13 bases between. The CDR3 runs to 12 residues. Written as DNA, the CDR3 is TGCAGCGCCCGGGCGTTTGGAGATACGCAGTATTTT. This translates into CSARAFGDTQYF.